The 30 T cell receptor beta chains given below trace back to one sample, sequenced in a study of blood T cell repertoires in COVID-19. Only in-frame clones appear in the TCRdb table, and some are missing; sequencing was by immunoSEQ multiplex PCR. The sample consists of 110,000 to 150,000 clones, 75% to 90% of them appearing once. Sequencing used peripheral blood. The receptors come from a woman in her forties or fifties with acute or convalescent COVID-19.

The chain's CDR3 is CASSSRRDEQYF. CDR3 coding DNA: TGTGCCAGCAGTTCCCGCAGGGACGAGCAGTACTTC. The genes are TRBV5-4 and TRBJ2-7, with TRBD1 as a possible D gene (5 bases). The V and J ends lost 5 bases and 5 bases respectively, with 11 bases between them. The germline V gene has CDR1 SGHNT and CDR2 YYREEE (reference sequence). This CDR3 contains 12 residues. The full variable domain, its missing parts supplied by reference TRBV5-4 and TRBJ2-7, is ETGVTQSPTHLIKTRGQQVTLRCSSQSGHNTVSWYQQALGQGPQFIFQYYREEENGRGNFPPRFSGLQFPNYSSELNVNALELDDSALYLCASSSRRDEQYFGPGTRLTVT.

This chain connects TRBV5-1 to TRBJ2-3; weak D call: TRBD1 (6 bases). The CDR3 extends over 15 amino acids. Germline CDR1 is SGHRS and CDR2 is YFSETQ. V was trimmed by 4 bases and J by 4 bases, leaving 16 bases between them. The CDR3 DNA sequence: TGCGCCAGCAGCATGGGCGTCAGGGGATCAGATACGCAGTATTTT. Translation: CASSMGVRGSDTQYF.

V gene TRBV10-3 combines with J gene TRBJ1-6; 7 nucleotides line up with TRBD1. The junction had 7 bases not matched to a gene; V was cut back by 7 bases and J by 7 bases. The germline V gene has CDR1 ENHRY and CDR2 SYGVKD. This CDR3 contains 14 residues. The CDR3: CAIKQGDLNSPLHF. CDR3 DNA sequence: TGTGCCATCAAGCAGGGGGACCTAAATTCACCCCTCCACTTT.

The chain uses TRBV11-1 and TRBJ2-7; no reliable D call. Deletions cut 4 bases from V and 2 bases from J, with 3 bases between. The CDR3 extends over 11 amino acids. Per germline, CDR1 SGHAT and CDR2 FQDESV (reference sequence). The CDR3 DNA sequence: TGTGCCAGCAGCTCGGCCTACGAGCAGTACTTC. This gives the protein CASSSAYEQYF.

This chain joins TRBV11-2 and TRBJ1-2, with no clear D. Trimming pared 5 bases from V and 4 bases from J, leaving 14 bases between. Germline values: CDR1 SGHAT, CDR2 FQNNGV. The CDR3 consists of 14 residues. In nucleotides, the CDR3 is TGTGCCAGCAGCCGTCAGCGCTCTGGCTATGGCTACACCTTC. This gives the protein CASSRQRSGYGYTF.

The J gene is TRBJ2-7, the V gene TRBV7-2; a weak D match, TRBD1 (6 bases). The CDR3 extends over 15 amino acids. The germline CDR1 and CDR2 sequences are SGHTA and FQGNSA. Trimming took 3 bases from V and 1 from J, leaving 13 bases between them. The CDR3 spells CASSFLQGASYEQYF. The CDR3 DNA sequence: TGTGCCAGCAGCTTCCTACAGGGAGCTTCCTACGAGCAGTACTTC.

This chain joins TRBV7-9 and TRBJ1-2, with TRBD1 identical over 9 bases. The CDR3 length is 15 residues. The junction had 4 bases not matched to a gene; V was cut back by 4 bases and J by 1 base. Germline loops: CDR1 SEHNR, CDR2 FQNEAQ (reference sequence). The CDR3 bases are TGTGCCAGCAGCTCCACAGGGGGCCGTAACTATGGCTACACCTTC. This codes for CASSSTGGRNYGYTF.

V is TRBV29-1 and J is TRBJ2-3; TRBD2 matches 12 bases. The CDR3 is 14 amino acids. Trimming at V came to 6 bases and at J to 3 bases, leaving 4 bases not matched to a gene. CDR1 and CDR2 from the germline V gene are SQVTM and ANQGSEA. CDR3 coding DNA: TGCAGCGTCCAGACTAGCGGGAGAACAGATACGCAGTATTTT. Translated, it gives CSVQTSGRTDTQYF.

The genes are TRBV7-3 and TRBJ1-1; a weak D match, TRBD1 (6 bases). V lost 0 bases, J lost 0 bases, and 14 bases lay in between. From germline, CDR1 is SGHTA and CDR2 FQGTGA. The CDR3 spans 17 residues. The CDR3 DNA reads TGTGCCAGCAGCTTAACCCCCGGACAGAACATGAACACTGAAGCTTTCTTT. Translation: CASSLTPGQNMNTEAFF.

This chain joins TRBV4-1 and TRBJ1-1; 8 bases fit TRBD1. V shed 0 bases, J shed 5 bases, and the junction held 11 bases outside the gene matches. The CDR3 length is 17 residues. Germline V gives CDR1 MGHRA, CDR2 YSYEKL. CDR3 DNA sequence: TGCGCCAGCAGCCAAGATTTTGCAGGGGGCTCGGGTACTGAAGCTTTCTTT. Translating gives CASSQDFAGGSGTEAFF.

The chain is built from TRBV7-3 and TRBJ2-2; TRBD2 matches at 8 bases. Germline loops: CDR1 SGHTA, CDR2 FQGTGA. There are 14 residues in the CDR3. V lost 4 bases, J lost 8 bases, and 6 bases stayed unmatched. For the CDR3, the DNA is TGTGCCAGCAGCTCGGGACTAGGGGAGGGGGAGCTGTTTTTT. The encoded protein is CASSSGLGEGELFF.

Worth noting for this clone: Other DNA sequences in this specimen translate into the identical CDR3. The chain links TRBV7-2 to TRBJ2-3; D is unclear. The length of the CDR3 is 14 residues. Trimming cost V 1 base and J 2 bases, with 7 bases left between them. Per the germline V gene, CDR1 is SGHTA and CDR2 is FQGNSA. In DNA form, the CDR3 reads TGTGCCAGCAGCTTAGGGCTGGCCACAGATACGCAGTATTTT. This gives the protein CASSLGLATDTQYF.

The V and J genes are TRBV19 and TRBJ1-4; TRBD1 agrees at 7 bases. The CDR3 length is 14 residues. The trim removed 5 bases at V and 6 bases at J, leaving 6 bases unmatched. Germline values: CDR1 LNHDA, CDR2 SQIVND (reference sequence). The CDR3 is CASSLQGGYEKLFF. CDR3 nucleotide sequence: TGTGCCAGTAGTCTTCAAGGGGGCTATGAAAAACTGTTTTTT.

The chain is built from TRBV2 and TRBJ2-3; no clear D gene. The CDR3 runs 13 residues. Trimming removed 8 bases at V and 3 bases at J, with 12 bases between. Germline CDR1 reads SNHLY; CDR2 reads FYNNEI. CDR3 DNA: TGTGCCAGCTCTATTTTCGGGACAGATACGCAGTATTTT. It is translated as CASSIFGTDTQYF. Together with reference TRBV2 and TRBJ2-3, the CDR3 gives the full variable domain: EPEVTQTPSHQVTQMGQEVILRCVPISNHLYFYWYRQILGQKVEFLVSFYNNEISEKSEIFDDQFSVERPDGSNFTLKIRSTKLEDSAMYFCASSIFGTDTQYFGPGTRLTVL.

This clone was observed once. The chain uses TRBV6-5 and TRBJ1-5; 8 bases match TRBD1. Germline V CDR1 and CDR2: MNHEY, SVGAGI. The CDR3 contains 15 residues. V lost 8 bases to trimming and J lost 4 bases; unmatched junction nucleotides: 10. The CDR3 loop reads CASWRFRGRNQPQHF. DNA of the CDR3: TGTGCCAGCTGGCGGTTCAGGGGGCGGAATCAGCCCCAGCATTTT.

J is TRBJ1-5 and V is TRBV27; D is possibly TRBD1 (5 bases). The CDR3 runs to 15 residues. Germline CDR1 MNHEY, CDR2 SMNVEV (reference sequence). Trimming cost V 2 bases and J 6 bases, with 14 bases left between them. This chain's CDR3 is CASSLAGLEGQPQHF. The CDR3 DNA reads TGTGCCAGCAGTTTAGCAGGGCTGGAGGGTCAGCCCCAGCATTTT.

The chain joins TRBV24-1 to TRBJ2-2; possibly TRBD2 for D (6 bases). Trimming left V 3 bases short and J 6 bases short, with 13 bases between. Germline CDR1 reads KGHDR; CDR2 reads SFDVKD. CDR3 length equals 15 residues. CDR3 sequence: CATSDPGWGAGELFF. CDR3 nucleotides: TGTGCCACCAGTGATCCAGGTTGGGGGGCCGGGGAGCTGTTTTTT.

V and J are TRBV5-1 and TRBJ1-4, with D perhaps TRBD1 (5 bases). Germline V CDR1 and CDR2: SGHRS, YFSETQ. The CDR3 spans 13 residues. The germline V and J ends were trimmed by 2 bases and 7 bases, with 9 bases remaining between them. CDR3 sequence reads: CASSFQGREKLFF. For the CDR3, the DNA is TGCGCCAGCAGCTTTCAGGGTCGTGAAAAACTGTTTTTT.

This chain links TRBV5-4 with TRBJ2-5; no clear D. V lost 0 bases to trimming and J lost 2 bases, with 5 bases between them. Per germline, CDR1 SGHNT and CDR2 YYREEE (reference sequence). The CDR3 covers 13 residues. As DNA, the CDR3 is TGTGCCAGCAGCTTGGAACTGCAAGAGACCCAGTACTTC. Its protein is CASSLELQETQYF.

The V call is TRBV28, the J call TRBJ2-1; tentatively, D is TRBD1 (6 bases). This CDR3 is 15 amino acids long. CDR1 and CDR2 (germline): MDHEN, SYDVKM. Trimming cost V 3 bases and J 0 bases, with 9 bases left between them. Here the CDR3 reads CASSFRGGSYNEQFF. Here the CDR3 DNA reads TGTGCCAGCAGTTTTAGAGGGGGCTCCTACAATGAGCAGTTCTTC. Drawing the rest from reference TRBV28 and TRBJ2-1, the complete variable domain is DVKVTQSSRYLVKRTGEKVFLECVQDMDHENMFWYRQDPGLGLRLIYFSYDVKMKEKGDIPEGYSVSREKKERFSLILESASTNQTSMYLCASSFRGGSYNEQFFGPGTRLTVL.

The gene calls are TRBV6-5 and TRBJ1-1; weak D call: TRBD1 (5 bases). Trimming took off 2 bases at V and 3 bases at J, with 10 bases between the two ends. Germline V gene data show CDR1 as MNHEY and CDR2 as SVGAGI. The CDR3 length is 14 residues. The CDR3 DNA reads as TGTGCCAGCAGTTACCAGGGTGGGGACACTGAAGCTTTCTTT. This encodes CASSYQGGDTEAFF.

This clone has just one count. The CDR3 region has the DNA TGTGCCAGCAGTTCCCGGGACAGGGCGGATCAGCCCCAGCATTTT. The encoded protein is CASSSRDRADQPQHF. This rearrangement joins TRBV6-5 to TRBJ1-5; 9 nucleotides line up with TRBD1. J gave up 5 bases and V 4 bases, and 6 bases lay outside the gene matches. This CDR3 comprises 15 residues. Germline V gene lookup returns CDR1 MNHEY and CDR2 SVGAGI.

This chain joins TRBV15 and TRBJ1-2; D is unclear. The CDR3 contains 14 residues. Germline loops: CDR1 LNHNV, CDR2 YYDKDF (reference sequence). Trimming pared 1 base from V and 4 bases from J, leaving 10 bases between. Here the CDR3 reads CATSRGPEGYGYTF. The DNA of the CDR3 is TGTGCCACCAGCAGAGGGCCCGAGGGCTATGGCTACACCTTC.

The chain joins TRBV6-5 to TRBJ2-5, with D possibly matching TRBD2 (5 bases). This CDR3 has 13 amino acids. Deletions cut 4 bases from V and 1 base from J, with 7 bases between. Germline-derived CDR1 and CDR2 are MNHEY and SVGAGI. The CDR3 DNA reads as TGTGCCAGCAGTTCTAGCTCCCAAGAGACCCAGTACTTC. It yields the protein CASSSSSQETQYF.

The chain combines TRBV6-5 with TRBJ1-4; weak D call: TRBD1 (5 bases). Germline V gene sequence: CDR1 MNHEY, CDR2 SVGAGI. The CDR3 has 14 residues. The V end lost 3 bases, the J end lost 7 bases, and 12 bases lay between the germline ends. CDR3: CASSYSGRAEKLFF. The CDR3 DNA reads TGTGCCAGCAGTTATTCGGGCAGGGCTGAAAAACTGTTTTTT.

This clone has just a few counts. The rearrangement uses TRBV2 and TRBJ2-7; the D gene is possibly TRBD2 (5 bases). Trimming removed 6 bases from V and 0 bases from J, with 18 bases in between. The CDR3 is 16 residues long. CDR1 is SNHLY and CDR2 is FYNNEI in the germline V gene. The CDR3 loop reads CASSELPSSLSYEQYF. The CDR3 coding sequence is TGTGCCAGCAGCGAACTCCCTAGCTCCCTCTCCTACGAGCAGTACTTC.

This chain connects TRBV2 to TRBJ1-2; no firm D call. The germline V gene has CDR1 SNHLY and CDR2 FYNNEI. This CDR3 spans 14 amino acids. Between the trimmed V and J ends, which lost 2 bases and 6 bases, there was a span of 13 bases. CDR3 DNA sequence: TGTGCCAGCAGTGAAACGGGTAGCGTACATGGCTACACCTTC. This codes for CASSETGSVHGYTF.

The rearrangement joins TRBV21-1 to TRBJ1-5; the table assigns TRBD1, which was not confirmed against the DNA. TRBV21-1 constitutes a pseudogene. This CDR3 has 15 residues. CDR3 in amino acids: CASSKALREDQPQHF. The CDR3 region has the DNA TGTGCCAGCAGCAAAGCGCTCAGGGAAGATCAGCCCCAGCATTTT.

This chain uses TRBV4-1 with TRBJ2-1, with TRBD1 matching 7 bases. V shed 5 bases, J shed 5 bases, and the junction held 9 bases outside the gene matches. The CDR3 is made up of 15 amino acids. Germline lookup yields CDR1 MGHRA and CDR2 YSYEKL. Here the CDR3 reads CASSYSGTANNEQFF. The CDR3 DNA reads as TGCGCCAGCAGCTACTCCGGGACAGCCAACAATGAGCAGTTCTTC.

This chain links TRBV27 with TRBJ2-5, with D maybe TRBD1 (6 bases). The V end lost 1 base, the J end lost 5 bases, and 17 bases lay between the germline ends. Germline V gene sequence: CDR1 MNHEY, CDR2 SMNVEV (reference sequence). The CDR3 consists of 16 residues. The CDR3 nucleotides are TGTGCCAGCAGTTTATACGTCTCACAGGGATCGGAGACCCAGTACTTC. Its protein product is CASSLYVSQGSETQYF.